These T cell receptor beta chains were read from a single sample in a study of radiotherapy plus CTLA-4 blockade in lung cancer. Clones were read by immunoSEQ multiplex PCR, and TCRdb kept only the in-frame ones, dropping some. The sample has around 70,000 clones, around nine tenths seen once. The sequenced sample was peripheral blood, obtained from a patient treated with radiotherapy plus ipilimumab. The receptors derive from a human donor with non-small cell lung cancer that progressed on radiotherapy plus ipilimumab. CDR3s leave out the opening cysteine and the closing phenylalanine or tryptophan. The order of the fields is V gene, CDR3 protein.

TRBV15,ATSRGREQF
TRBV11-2,ASRGGSNQPQH
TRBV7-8,ASSLSRTGSYGYT
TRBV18,ASSPDRGKVPQH
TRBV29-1,SVPAPSSYNEQF
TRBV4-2,ASSQDKTGRTEAF
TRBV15,ATSRGGEITGNEKLF
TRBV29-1,SVETGDLKTQY
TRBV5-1,ASSLTGATGELF
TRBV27,ASISRTGPRNEQF